This T cell receptor (beta chain) stems from a study of OX40 agonist ivuxolimab in advanced cancers. On the study more broadly: The patients got ivuxolimab, which is an agonistic anti-OX40 (CD134) antibody. Three patients, one with hepatocellular carcinoma and two with cutaneous melanoma, achieved partial responses. Findings and caveats of the study: Nonresponders, in some cases, also had low normalized T-cell clonal expansion.

Patients were ineligible given autoimmune disease history or systemic immunosuppression. V dropped 1 base and J dropped 2 bases, with 5 bases sitting between them. The germline V gene encodes CDR1 SGHTA and CDR2 FQGNSA. This CDR3 contains 13 residues. This clone was seen a single time. Its antigen is still unknown. The table came from immunoSEQ multiplex PCR; TCRdb's copy has only in-frame clones and leaves some out. The sample includes about 59,000 clones, over 80% of them seen just once. The source is an adult with an advanced solid tumor such as melanoma, head and neck, liver or kidney cancer. V gene TRBV7-2 combines with J gene TRBJ1-2; D gene uncertain. The sample was CD4+ or CD8+ T cells sorted from blood, taken in a trial of the OX40 agonist ivuxolimab. CDR3: CASSLVTNYGYTF. CDR3 DNA sequence: TGTGCCAGCAGCTTAGTCACAAACTATGGCTACACCTTC.